Following are 12 T cell receptor beta chains from one sample sequenced in a study of blood T cell repertoires in COVID-19. Using immunoSEQ multiplex PCR, the repertoire was profiled, and TCRdb retains in-frame clones only, with some absent. This table holds about 150,000 clones, 87% found once. The sample consisted of peripheral blood. The receptors were sampled from an older man with acute or convalescent COVID-19.

The chain uses TRBV19 and TRBJ1-5; weak D call: TRBD1 (6 bases). Germline CDR1 reads LNHDA; CDR2 reads SQIVND (reference sequence). CDR3 length equals 18 residues. V was pared by 3 bases and J by 0 bases, with 18 bases between. The CDR3 reads CASSISVSRGYSNQPQHF. The CDR3 bases are TGTGCCAGTAGTATCTCAGTTAGCAGGGGATATAGCAATCAGCCCCAGCATTTT.

This clone occurred once. This rearrangement joins TRBV24-1 to TRBJ2-2; possibly TRBD1 for D (6 bases). The germline V gene has CDR1 KGHDR and CDR2 SFDVKD. The CDR3 runs 15 residues. Trimming took 5 bases from V and 6 from J, leaving 15 bases between them. CDR3 DNA sequence: TGTGCCACCAGTGGGACAGTTGGTATCGCCGGGGAGCTGTTTTTT. Protein sequence: CATSGTVGIAGELFF.

This clone was seen a few times. V gene TRBV27 combines with J gene TRBJ2-7, with TRBD2 matching over 12 bases. The germline CDR1 and CDR2 sequences are MNHEY and SMNVEV (reference sequence). V dropped 4 bases and J dropped 6; count of bases not matched to a gene: 4. This CDR3 has 14 residues. The CDR3 DNA is TGTGCCAGCAGTTCTCCACTAGCGGGGGGCGAGCAGTACTTC. This codes for CASSSPLAGGEQYF.

V gene TRBV2 combines with J gene TRBJ1-4; 7 bases are a match to TRBD1. Germline V gives CDR1 SNHLY, CDR2 FYNNEI. V shed 6 bases, J shed 7 bases, and the junction held 14 bases outside the gene matches. CDR3 size: 16 residues. CDR3 sequence (DNA): TGTGCCAGCAGCCCCCGGGACAGATCCCCGGGTGAAAAACTGTTTTTT. Amino acids: CASSPRDRSPGEKLFF. Together with reference TRBV2 and TRBJ1-4, the CDR3 gives the full variable domain: EPEVTQTPSHQVTQMGQEVILRCVPISNHLYFYWYRQILGQKVEFLVSFYNNEISEKSEIFDDQFSVERPDGSNFTLKIRSTKLEDSAMYFCASSPRDRSPGEKLFFGSGTQLSVL.

In DNA form, the CDR3 reads TGTGCCTGGAGGAGGGATAACTATGGCTACACCTTC. Its protein product is CAWRRDNYGYTF. The chain uses TRBV30 and TRBJ1-2; no clear D. Germline values: CDR1 GTSNPN, CDR2 SVGIG (reference sequence). Between the trimmed V and J ends, which lost 3 bases and 1 base, there was a span of 6 bases. This CDR3 comprises 12 residues.

The chain carries TRBV27 and TRBJ2-1, with TRBD2 matching over 10 bases. Germline lookup yields CDR1 MNHEY and CDR2 SMNVEV (reference sequence). V shed 4 bases, J shed 6 bases, and the junction held 15 bases outside the gene matches. The CDR3 has 18 amino acids. The CDR3 coding sequence is TGTGCCAGCAGTTATGATTTGAGGAGAACTAGCGGGGCCAATGAGCAGTTCTTC. Translation: CASSYDLRRTSGANEQFF.

This sequence joins TRBV28 and TRBJ1-5, with TRBD1 identical over 7 bases. CDR1 and CDR2 (germline): MDHEN, SYDVKM. This CDR3 contains 15 residues. The J segment lost 6 bases and the V segment lost 6 bases, leaving 11 bases of the junction unmatched. CDR3 sequence reads: CASSPPGTASQPQHF. The CDR3 DNA sequence: TGTGCCAGCAGCCCCCCCGGGACAGCGAGTCAGCCCCAGCATTTT.

The chain employs TRBV5-1 and TRBJ2-3, with 8 positions matching TRBD1. Germline V lookup: CDR1 SGHRS, CDR2 YFSETQ. V lost 0 bases and J lost 4; bases outside the gene matches: 4. CDR3 length equals 15 residues. CDR3 sequence: CASSLDRGWADTQYF. CDR3 coding DNA: TGCGCCAGCAGCTTGGACAGGGGGTGGGCAGATACGCAGTATTTT.

The V call is TRBV9, the J call TRBJ2-1; tentatively, D is TRBD2 (7 bases). V shed 0 bases and J shed 7 bases, with 17 bases lying between them. Germline lookup yields CDR1 SGDLS and CDR2 YYNGEE. This CDR3 region has 16 residues. CDR3 in DNA: TGTGCCAGCAGCGTAGCCCTACGGGGGGCCGGAAATGAGCAGTTCTTC. Translation gives CASSVALRGAGNEQFF.

The V call is TRBV6-6, the J call TRBJ1-5, with D perhaps TRBD1 (5 bases). This CDR3 region has 15 residues. Germline lookup yields CDR1 MNHNY and CDR2 SVGAGI (reference sequence). V lost 0 bases, J lost 0 bases, and 6 bases lay in between. The CDR3 bases are TGTGCCAGCAGTTACTCGGGGGGTAGCAATCAGCCCCAGCATTTT. It is translated as CASSYSGGSNQPQHF.

The chain uses TRBV13 and TRBJ1-6; TRBD1 matches 8 bases. Germline loops: CDR1 PRHDT, CDR2 FYEKMQ (reference sequence). V was clipped by 3 bases and J by 0 bases; unmatched bases: 4. CDR3 length: 17 residues. CDR3 in amino acids: CASSLRTGSSYNSPLHF. CDR3 DNA sequence: TGTGCCAGCAGCTTGAGGACAGGGAGCTCCTATAATTCACCCCTCCACTTT.

The genes are TRBV5-1 and TRBJ1-4; D unclear. This CDR3 region has 14 residues. The germline gives CDR1 SGHRS, CDR2 YFSETQ. Deletions cut 2 bases from V and 7 bases from J, with 12 bases between. In DNA, the CDR3 is TGCGCCAGCAGCTTTTGGGGAGACACTGAAAAACTGTTTTTT. Amino acids: CASSFWGDTEKLFF. The full variable domain, with the rest looked up from reference TRBV5-1 and TRBJ1-4, is KAGVTQTPRYLIKTRGQQVTLSCSPISGHRSVSWYQQTPGQGLQFLFEYFSETQRNKGNFPGRFSGRQFSNSRSEMNVSTLELGDSALYLCASSFWGDTEKLFFGSGTQLSVL.